This is a list of T cell receptor beta chains from one sample in a study of CD8+ T cells in alopecia areata. Generated by immunoSEQ multiplex PCR, the TCRdb table keeps only in-frame clones and is missing some. The table has some 190,000 clones, roughly 60% seen once. Sequences were derived from CD4+ T cells sorted from blood, sampled at week 24, from a patient treated with tofacitinib. The receptors were sampled from a human donor with alopecia areata. CDR3s include the opening cysteine and the closing phenylalanine or tryptophan. Fields, in order: clone size, V gene, J gene, D gene, CDR3 DNA, CDR3 protein. A D gene is named only where the DNA matches it firmly. Expanded clones get a size class; other rows say once, few or many, or leave the size out.

clone_size: -
v_call: TRBV25-1
j_call: TRBJ2-7
d_call: TRBD1
cdr3_nt: TGTGCCAGCAAGGGGACAGGACCGGGCGAGCAGTACTTC
cdr3_aa: CASKGTGPGEQYF

clone_size: -
v_call: TRBV25-1
j_call: TRBJ2-7
d_call: -
cdr3_nt: TGTGCCAGCAGTGAGCGAGGCTACGAGCAGTACTTC
cdr3_aa: CASSERGYEQYF

clone_size: few
v_call: TRBV30
j_call: TRBJ1-1
d_call: -
cdr3_nt: TGTGCCTGGAGTCCTTTGTGGCGGAACACTGAAGCTTTCTTT
cdr3_aa: CAWSPLWRNTEAFF

clone_size: -
v_call: TRBV7-3
j_call: TRBJ2-3
d_call: TRBD1
cdr3_nt: TGTGCCAGCAGCTTATCGCTTGGACAGGGGGAAGATACGCAGTATTTT
cdr3_aa: CASSLSLGQGEDTQYF

clone_size: -
v_call: TRBV30
j_call: TRBJ1-3
d_call: -
cdr3_nt: TGTGCCTGGAGTGTACTCGTGGCCGGGACGTTATATTTT
cdr3_aa: CAWSVLVAGTLYF

clone_size: -
v_call: TRBV29-1
j_call: TRBJ2-1
d_call: TRBD2
cdr3_nt: TGCAGCACCGGACTAGCGGGGGGATCCTACAATGAGCAGTTCTTC
cdr3_aa: CSTGLAGGSYNEQFF

clone_size: once
v_call: TRBV30
j_call: TRBJ1-1
d_call: -
cdr3_nt: TGTGCCTGGAGTTTGGGGGTCTCTGAAGCTTTCTTT
cdr3_aa: CAWSLGVSEAFF

clone_size: -
v_call: TRBV18
j_call: TRBJ2-1
d_call: -
cdr3_nt: TGTGCCAGCTCTCCAGACCGACTTCTTACCTACAATGAGCAGTTCTTC
cdr3_aa: CASSPDRLLTYNEQFF

clone_size: -
v_call: TRBV7-3
j_call: TRBJ1-2
d_call: -
cdr3_nt: TGTGCCAGCAGCTTAGAGGGGCAGGTCGGCTACACCTTC
cdr3_aa: CASSLEGQVGYTF

clone_size: few
v_call: TRBV30
j_call: TRBJ1-1
d_call: -
cdr3_nt: TGTGCCTGGTCCCCCCAGGGACCCGAAGCTTTCTTT
cdr3_aa: CAWSPQGPEAFF

clone_size: -
v_call: TRBV5-1
j_call: TRBJ1-1
d_call: -
cdr3_nt: TGCGCCAGCACAGGGTTGAACACTGAAGCTTTCTTT
cdr3_aa: CASTGLNTEAFF

clone_size: few
v_call: TRBV6-5
j_call: TRBJ2-1
d_call: TRBD1
cdr3_nt: TGTGCCAGCAGTTCAAGCCGGGACAGGCAATACAATGAGCAGTTCTTC
cdr3_aa: CASSSSRDRQYNEQFF

clone_size: -
v_call: TRBV7-2
j_call: TRBJ2-5
d_call: TRBD2
cdr3_nt: TGTACCAGCAGCTCGGGACTAGCGGGGGCCCTACAGTACTTC
cdr3_aa: CTSSSGLAGALQYF

clone_size: -
v_call: TRBV7-2
j_call: TRBJ2-5
d_call: -
cdr3_nt: TGTGCCAGCAGCTCCGGGACGGCCCCCAAGACCCAGTACTTC
cdr3_aa: CASSSGTAPKTQYF

clone_size: few
v_call: TRBV5-1
j_call: TRBJ1-5
d_call: TRBD1
cdr3_nt: TGCGCCAGCAGCCCGGGACAGGGGGCCTATCAGCCCCAGCATTTT
cdr3_aa: CASSPGQGAYQPQHF

clone_size: -
v_call: TRBV6-5
j_call: TRBJ2-1
d_call: TRBD2
cdr3_nt: TGTGCCAGCACTGCGGGGGGGTTTACTGGTGAGCAGTTCTTC
cdr3_aa: CASTAGGFTGEQFF

clone_size: -
v_call: TRBV6-1
j_call: TRBJ2-3
d_call: -
cdr3_nt: TGTGCCAGTGGGTTCACAGATACGCAGTATTTT
cdr3_aa: CASGFTDTQYF

clone_size: -
v_call: TRBV2
j_call: TRBJ2-1
d_call: -
cdr3_nt: TGTGCCAGCAGTGAAGTCCGGGGTGGCCACAATGAGCAGTTCTTC
cdr3_aa: CASSEVRGGHNEQFF

clone_size: -
v_call: TRBV14
j_call: TRBJ2-4
d_call: -
cdr3_nt: TGTGCCAGTAGTACGGGTGGCAAAAACATTCAGTACTTC
cdr3_aa: CASSTGGKNIQYF

clone_size: few
v_call: TRBV6-5
j_call: TRBJ2-7
d_call: TRBD1
cdr3_nt: TGTGCCAGCAGTTACCAAAGACAGGGTGCCGAGCAGTACTTC
cdr3_aa: CASSYQRQGAEQYF

clone_size: few
v_call: TRBV7-2
j_call: TRBJ1-2
d_call: -
cdr3_nt: TGTGCCAGCAGCTCCACAGGGAACTATGGCTACACCTTC
cdr3_aa: CASSSTGNYGYTF

clone_size: once
v_call: TRBV29-1
j_call: TRBJ1-2
d_call: -
cdr3_nt: TGCAGCGTTGAAACAGGGACTGGCTACACCTTC
cdr3_aa: CSVETGTGYTF

clone_size: -
v_call: TRBV11-2
j_call: TRBJ2-7
d_call: TRBD2
cdr3_nt: TGTGCCAGCAGCTCCGTTATTAGCGGGGGGGCCTACGAGCAGTACTTC
cdr3_aa: CASSSVISGGAYEQYF

clone_size: few
v_call: TRBV2
j_call: TRBJ2-5
d_call: -
cdr3_nt: TGTGCCAGTGAGCGGCAAGAGACCCAGTACTTC
cdr3_aa: CASERQETQYF

clone_size: few
v_call: TRBV29-1
j_call: TRBJ2-2
d_call: -
cdr3_nt: TGCAGCGTTGGTGCGGGCACCGGGGAGCTGTTTTTT
cdr3_aa: CSVGAGTGELFF

clone_size: -
v_call: TRBV30
j_call: TRBJ1-1
d_call: TRBD1
cdr3_nt: TGTGCCTGGACCCGACAGGGGACGGCCACTGAAGCTTTCTTT
cdr3_aa: CAWTRQGTATEAFF

clone_size: -
v_call: TRBV29-1
j_call: TRBJ2-7
d_call: -
cdr3_nt: TGCAGCGTTGACGGTGGAACGTCCTACGAGCAGTACTTC
cdr3_aa: CSVDGGTSYEQYF

clone_size: -
v_call: TRBV28
j_call: TRBJ1-5
d_call: -
cdr3_nt: TGTGCCGCCCTCCCGCCGGGAGGCAATCAGCCCCAGCATTTT
cdr3_aa: CAALPPGGNQPQHF

clone_size: -
v_call: TRBV11-3
j_call: TRBJ1-1
d_call: -
cdr3_nt: TGTGCCAGCAGCTCTGCAGGTCTTGGCCCGAACACTGAAGCTTTCTTT
cdr3_aa: CASSSAGLGPNTEAFF

clone_size: few
v_call: TRBV5-6
j_call: TRBJ1-2
d_call: TRBD1
cdr3_nt: TGTGCCAGCAGTAACAGGGGCGGCTACACCTTC
cdr3_aa: CASSNRGGYTF

clone_size: -
v_call: TRBV29-1
j_call: TRBJ1-2
d_call: TRBD1
cdr3_nt: TGCAGCGGCCGGACAGGCAACTATGGCTACACCTTC
cdr3_aa: CSGRTGNYGYTF

clone_size: -
v_call: TRBV6-6
j_call: TRBJ1-2
d_call: -
cdr3_nt: TGTGCCAGCAGTCCGGACGGAAACTATGGCTACACCTTC
cdr3_aa: CASSPDGNYGYTF

clone_size: -
v_call: TRBV4-1
j_call: TRBJ1-5
d_call: -
cdr3_nt: TGCGCCAGCAGCCAAGGGAGTCTCGGGTATGATCAGCCCCAGCATTTT
cdr3_aa: CASSQGSLGYDQPQHF

clone_size: -
v_call: TRBV29-1
j_call: TRBJ1-6
d_call: TRBD1
cdr3_nt: TGCAGCGTTGGACAGGGTTATAATTCACCCCTCCACTTT
cdr3_aa: CSVGQGYNSPLHF

clone_size: few
v_call: TRBV29-1
j_call: TRBJ1-1
d_call: -
cdr3_nt: TGCAGCGTTTCTGGTTGGACTGAAGCTTTCTTT
cdr3_aa: CSVSGWTEAFF

clone_size: -
v_call: TRBV2
j_call: TRBJ2-3
d_call: -
cdr3_nt: TGTGCCAGCAGTGCGAGGGCCAGCGGATCAGATACGCAGTATTTT
cdr3_aa: CASSARASGSDTQYF

clone_size: -
v_call: TRBV2
j_call: TRBJ2-3
d_call: -
cdr3_nt: TGTGCCAGCAGGGGCCAGGGGATCCCAGATACGCAGTATTTT
cdr3_aa: CASRGQGIPDTQYF

clone_size: -
v_call: TRBV27
j_call: TRBJ2-7
d_call: -
cdr3_nt: TGTGCCAGCAAACAGGGAGGTTTCTCCTACGAGCAGTACTTC
cdr3_aa: CASKQGGFSYEQYF

clone_size: -
v_call: TRBV2
j_call: TRBJ1-2
d_call: -
cdr3_nt: TGTGCCAGCAGTGAATGGGACGTTCCCTACACCTTC
cdr3_aa: CASSEWDVPYTF

clone_size: few
v_call: TRBV7-9
j_call: TRBJ1-4
d_call: -
cdr3_nt: TGTGCCAGCAGCAGGACTGATGAAAAACTGTTTTTT
cdr3_aa: CASSRTDEKLFF

clone_size: few
v_call: TRBV20-1
j_call: TRBJ1-5
d_call: -
cdr3_nt: TGCAGTGCTGGAGACAGGCCCCAGCATTTT
cdr3_aa: CSAGDRPQHF

clone_size: -
v_call: TRBV11-3
j_call: TRBJ1-1
d_call: -
cdr3_nt: TGTGCCAGCAGCTTAGCGACCGGTAGGACCACTGAAGCTTTCTTT
cdr3_aa: CASSLATGRTTEAFF

clone_size: many
v_call: TRBV19
j_call: TRBJ1-1
d_call: -
cdr3_nt: TGTGCCAGTAGGCCATGGGGGGTACAGCACACTGAAGCTTTCTTT
cdr3_aa: CASRPWGVQHTEAFF

clone_size: few
v_call: TRBV6-6
j_call: TRBJ2-4
d_call: TRBD1
cdr3_nt: TGTGCCAGCAGTTACCAAAGGACAGGGAAAAACATTCAGTACTTC
cdr3_aa: CASSYQRTGKNIQYF

clone_size: -
v_call: TRBV18
j_call: TRBJ2-7
d_call: TRBD1
cdr3_nt: TGTGCCAGCTCACCCCAAAGGACAGGGATCTCCTACGAGCAGTACTTC
cdr3_aa: CASSPQRTGISYEQYF

clone_size: -
v_call: TRBV11-2
j_call: TRBJ2-7
d_call: TRBD2
cdr3_nt: TGTGCCAGCAGCCCTACTAGCGGGGCCTCCTACGAGCAGTACTTC
cdr3_aa: CASSPTSGASYEQYF

clone_size: many
v_call: TRBV18
j_call: TRBJ2-1
d_call: -
cdr3_nt: TGTGCCAGCTCACCCCCCGACGGGGGAACCTCCTACAATGAGCAGTTCTTC
cdr3_aa: CASSPPDGGTSYNEQFF

clone_size: few
v_call: TRBV29-1
j_call: TRBJ1-1
d_call: TRBD1
cdr3_nt: TGCAGCGTTCTGACAGGGGTAGTCACTGAAGCTTTCTTT
cdr3_aa: CSVLTGVVTEAFF

clone_size: -
v_call: TRBV29-1
j_call: TRBJ1-2
d_call: -
cdr3_nt: TGCAGCGTTGATCAGGGGAATTATGGCTACACCTTC
cdr3_aa: CSVDQGNYGYTF

clone_size: -
v_call: TRBV7-2
j_call: TRBJ1-2
d_call: -
cdr3_nt: TGTGCCAGCTATCATGGGGAGGTTTTTGGCTACACCTTC
cdr3_aa: CASYHGEVFGYTF

clone_size: -
v_call: TRBV9
j_call: TRBJ2-5
d_call: -
cdr3_nt: TGTGCCAGCAGCGTATCTATAACGGAGACCCAGTACTTC
cdr3_aa: CASSVSITETQYF

clone_size: once
v_call: TRBV29-1
j_call: TRBJ2-3
d_call: -
cdr3_nt: TGCAGCGTTGGTACTAGCACAGATACGCAGTATTTT
cdr3_aa: CSVGTSTDTQYF